This entry describes one TCR beta chain. Its antigen is unknown. The input lacks base qualities; no much larger clone sits a single base away. The sample's treatment or condition label is to be understood as: live attenuated yellow fever vaccine strain. At each blood-draw timepoint, two biological replicates of bulk PBMCs were obtained. PBMCs were isolated from peripheral blood using a standard Ficoll-Paque protocol. TriZol was used to extract RNA from bulk PBMCs, from CD4 and CD8 fractions, and from dextramer-positive and dextramer-negative fractions. This sample was taken from a study of T cells after yellow fever vaccination (dated by TCRdb to about 2019). Notes on the research overall: The SMART-Seq v4 Ultra Low Input RNA kit was used to prepare libraries from fractions with low cell numbers. Bulk TCR alpha and beta repertoires were sequenced longitudinally to track T-cell clones before and after primary and booster YFV17D yellow fever vaccination. Two healthy male donors, one aged 18 to 29 and one aged 30 to 40 years, were included in the cohort. Blood was drawn at multiple timepoints before and after primary and secondary immunization, with bulk PBMC replicates and cell subsets isolated. Broad study findings and their caveats: A small fraction of clonotypes showed up in both the CD4 and CD8 compartments, probably as a result of convergent recombination. Most clones expanded after primary vaccination (almost 97% of CD4 and about 85% of CD8) were re-detected after the booster, suggesting that broad memory maintenance occurred. FACS-sorted repertoires could contain abundant contaminating clonotypes from the bulk population, so computational filtering was required. The secondary T-cell response was weaker than the primary response but faster, peaking on day 5 instead of day 15. Because the study included only a couple of donors, the extent to which the findings can be generalized is limited.

Compared with germline, V lacks 1 base and J lacks 2 bases; bases without a gene match: 1. Inclusive of the bounding cysteine and phenylalanine, the CDR3 is 15 residues long. Only the CDR3 DNA stays, 45 bases, in frame from base 1. CDR1 and CDR2 (SGHTA, FQGNSA) derive from the germline V gene. TCR cDNA was synthesized by 5'RACE template switching, through which a universal primer site and unique molecular identifiers were introduced. Priming for cDNA synthesis came from both the TCR alpha and TCR beta constant segments. Libraries were amplified in two PCR steps, with sample barcodes and sequencing adapters added in the second step. Sequencing of libraries was done on Illumina HiSeq 2500 (2x100 bp) or NovaSeq (2x150 bp). In the original analysis: Reads were demultiplexed and collapsed into UMI consensus sequences with MIGEC, and V(D)J alignment was performed with MiXCR. Using edgeR on replicate PBMC samples, clonotypes were called vaccine-responding if FDR was below 0.01 and the log2 fold change was above 5 up to day 15. CD4 or CD8 identity was assigned to each bulk clonotype according to whether the clonotype was present at higher abundance in the sequenced CD4 repertoire or the sequenced CD8 repertoire. Through fastp at Q25 and MiXCR, TCRdb rebuilt clones from the public reads, retaining in-frame beta chains. Under each unique CDR3 protein, matching rows form one entry showing the most common genes and DNA. The V and J calls follow TCRdb's processing rather than the paper's. This sample lists about 370,000 distinct CDR3 sequences; 11% were detected once. The top ten constitute roughly 18% of the sample.

The input for sequencing was PBMCs, taken on the day of the first yellow fever vaccination. Recombination linked TRBV7-2 to TRBJ2-3; the junction holds 9 bases that match TRBD2. The source of this sequence is a man between 18 and 35 years old who received the YFV17D yellow fever vaccine. The nucleotides read TGTGCCAGCAGCTTAGTAGCGGGGGCCACAGATACGCAGTATTTT. This sequence encodes CASSLVAGATDTQYF.